These T cell receptor beta chains were read from a single sample in a study of OX40 agonist ivuxolimab in advanced cancers. Generated by immunoSEQ multiplex PCR, the TCRdb table keeps only in-frame clones and is missing some. The sample carries 42,000 or so clones, approximately 84% recorded once. Sequencing was performed on CD4+ or CD8+ T cells sorted from blood, taken in a trial of the OX40 agonist ivuxolimab. The receptors come from an adult with an advanced solid tumor such as melanoma, head and neck, liver or kidney cancer. CDR3s include the opening cysteine and the closing phenylalanine or tryptophan. D genes are given only for firm matches. A row's size may be missing; if present it is once, few, many or a size class.

.,.,TRBV19,TRBJ2-3,TGTGCCAGTAGTATAGGAGTCCGCGGCACAGATACGCAGTATTTT,CASSIGVRGTDTQYF
.,TRBD2,TRBV27,TRBJ2-1,TGTGCCAGCAGTCTCCCGACTAGCCACAATGAGCAGTTCTTC,CASSLPTSHNEQFF
.,TRBD1,TRBV6-1,TRBJ1-2,TGTGCCAGCAGGGAGGGACAGGGGCCTTCCTATGGCTACACCTTC,CASREGQGPSYGYTF
.,.,TRBV19,TRBJ1-2,TGTGCCAGTAGTATATATGACCGTGACTATGGCTACACCTTC,CASSIYDRDYGYTF
.,TRBD2,TRBV10-3,TRBJ2-7,TGTGCCATCAGTGGGATTGGGACTAGCGGACTTTTGGAGCAGTACTTC,CAISGIGTSGLLEQYF
.,TRBD2,TRBV7-7,TRBJ2-1,TGTGCCAGCAGCTCAGTAGCGGGAGTAGACAGTGAGCAGTTCTTC,CASSSVAGVDSEQFF
.,TRBD1,TRBV4-1,TRBJ2-7,TGCGCCAGCAGCCAAGACCCGGTTAGGGACAGCTTGACCGAGCAGTACTTC,CASSQDPVRDSLTEQYF
.,.,TRBV5-6,TRBJ2-7,TGTGCCAGCAGCTTGGGACAGAGCTACGAGCAGTACTTC,CASSLGQSYEQYF
.,TRBD1,TRBV11-2,TRBJ2-2,TGTGCCAGCAGCTTCATGACAGGGTCCACCGGGGAGCTGTTTTTT,CASSFMTGSTGELFF
.,.,TRBV10-3,TRBJ1-2,TGTGCCATCAGTGTTATACCGGGAGAAGCCTATGGCTACACCTTC,CAISVIPGEAYGYTF
.,.,TRBV14,TRBJ2-7,TGTGCCAGCAGCCGAGACCCGTTCTCCTACGAGCAGTACTTC,CASSRDPFSYEQYF
.,.,TRBV5-5,TRBJ1-4,TGTGCCAGCAGCTGGACGTTCAGAGCCCCCAATGAAAAACTGTTTTTT,CASSWTFRAPNEKLFF
.,.,TRBV5-4,TRBJ1-2,TGTGCCAGCAGCTTGGTCGGCGTCTATGGCTACACCTTC,CASSLVGVYGYTF
.,.,TRBV6-1,TRBJ1-2,TGTGCCAGCACTCTGGACAGTTTGATCTATGGCTACACCTTC,CASTLDSLIYGYTF
few,.,TRBV9,TRBJ2-5,TGTGCCAGCAGCGGAACAGGGAGGTACCAAGAGACCCAGTACTTC,CASSGTGRYQETQYF
.,.,TRBV5-1,TRBJ2-1,TGCGCCAGCAGCTACCGAAGGGCGAAGGCCGATGAGCAGTTCTTC,CASSYRRAKADEQFF
.,.,TRBV30,TRBJ2-7,TGTGCCTGGAGCCCGTTGACAGTTAGGTCCTACGAGCAGTACTTC,CAWSPLTVRSYEQYF
.,TRBD2,TRBV6-5,TRBJ2-3,TGTGCCAGCCTGGGACTAGGGAGCACAGATACGCAGTATTTT,CASLGLGSTDTQYF
.,.,TRBV5-6,TRBJ1-1,TGTGCCAGCAGCGTGACAGACACTGAAGCTTTCTTT,CASSVTDTEAFF
.,.,TRBV9,TRBJ1-4,TGTGCCAGCAGCGCGACAGGAATAGGGGAAAAACTGTTTTTT,CASSATGIGEKLFF
.,.,TRBV7-9,TRBJ1-4,TGTGCCAGCAGCTTGGTTAGGGGTAATGAAAAACTGTTTTTT,CASSLVRGNEKLFF
.,.,TRBV5-1,TRBJ1-5,TGCGCCAGCAGCTTGGGACCGAATCAGCCCCAGCATTTT,CASSLGPNQPQHF
.,.,TRBV30,TRBJ2-3,TGTGCCTGGAGTAGGGACGATAATACGCAGTATTTT,CAWSRDDNTQYF
.,TRBD2,TRBV5-4,TRBJ2-1,TGTGCCAGCAGCCCCGGGACTAGCGGGAGGTTATACAATGAGCAGTTCTTC,CASSPGTSGRLYNEQFF
.,.,TRBV20-1,TRBJ1-2,TGCAGTCCAGACAATGGCTACACCTTC,CSPDNGYTF
once,TRBD1,TRBV2,TRBJ1-2,TGTGCCAGCAGAGACAGGGGGCGCCGGACCTATGGCTACACCTTC,CASRDRGRRTYGYTF
few,.,TRBV6-6,TRBJ2-3,TGTGCCAGCAGTTACTCGATCGTTACTAGCACAGATACGCAGTATTTT,CASSYSIVTSTDTQYF
.,.,TRBV7-9,TRBJ2-3,TGTGCCAGCAGCTACCCCCCAGGGTTGAGAAGAGAAAAGAAAGATACGCAGTATTTT,CASSYPPGLRREKKDTQYF
.,TRBD1,TRBV27,TRBJ2-7,TGTGCCAGCAGTTTAGTCGGACAGGGTGGCGAGCAGTACTTC,CASSLVGQGGEQYF
.,.,TRBV19,TRBJ1-3,TGTGCCAGTAGTACGCGAGGGAGCGCTGGAAACACCATATATTTT,CASSTRGSAGNTIYF
once,.,TRBV6-1,TRBJ2-7,TGTGCCAGCAGTGAGCCCGCTCTTATCTACGAGCAGTACTTC,CASSEPALIYEQYF
.,TRBD1,TRBV11-3,TRBJ1-1,TGTGCCAGCAGCCACGAGGACAGGGGGCGGCCTGAAGCTTTCTTT,CASSHEDRGRPEAFF
.,.,TRBV7-2,TRBJ1-1,TGTGCCAGCAGTGATAGGGGCTCGAGCACTGAAGCTTTCTTT,CASSDRGSSTEAFF
few,.,TRBV10-1,TRBJ1-1,TGCGCCAGCAGCTCAGGGATAAAGACTGAAGCTTTCTTT,CASSSGIKTEAFF
.,TRBD1,TRBV10-1,TRBJ2-5,TGCGCCAGCAGTGAGTCGTCAGGGGGAGAGACCCAGTACTTC,CASSESSGGETQYF
.,.,TRBV4-3,TRBJ1-1,TGCGCCAGCAGCCAAGCTGCGGGGGATGAAGCTTTCTTT,CASSQAAGDEAFF
.,TRBD2,TRBV4-3,TRBJ2-3,TGCGCCAGCAGCCAAGGTCCGGCGGGGGGGCCCCATACGCAGTATTTT,CASSQGPAGGPHTQYF
.,.,TRBV29-1,TRBJ2-7,TGCAGCGGCGGGGACGGCGACTACGAGCAGTACTTC,CSGGDGDYEQYF
.,.,TRBV19,TRBJ2-2,TGTGCCAGTAGTATCGGGCCTCGAGCCGGGGAGCTGTTTTTT,CASSIGPRAGELFF
.,TRBD2,TRBV27,TRBJ2-1,TGTGCCAGCAGTGGACCTAGCGGGTATGCCTACAATGAGCAGTTCTTC,CASSGPSGYAYNEQFF
few,.,TRBV7-6,TRBJ2-2,TGTGCCAGCAGCGTACTGACTAACACCGGGGAGCTGTTTTTT,CASSVLTNTGELFF
.,.,TRBV21-1,TRBJ1-6,TGTGCCAGTAACCCCCCCGAGACAGGGTGGAATTCACCCCTCCACTTT,CASNPPETGWNSPLHF
.,TRBD1,TRBV9,TRBJ1-2,TGTGCCAGCAGCTTTACCGGGACAGGGACTGGCTACACCTTC,CASSFTGTGTGYTF
.,TRBD1,TRBV27,TRBJ2-3,TGTGCCAGCAGTTACCTGGGACAGGGCACAGATACGCAGTATTTT,CASSYLGQGTDTQYF
.,TRBD1,TRBV6-1,TRBJ1-2,TGTGCCAGCAGGCTCGGACAGGGGCCTAACTATGGCTACACCTTC,CASRLGQGPNYGYTF
.,TRBD2,TRBV7-9,TRBJ2-7,TGTGCCAGCAGCTTAGCGACTAGCGGGAAAAGGGAGCAGTACTTC,CASSLATSGKREQYF